This entry lists 22 T cell receptor beta chains sequenced from one sample in a study of blood T cell repertoires in COVID-19. Assay: immunoSEQ multiplex PCR; the TCRdb copy retains only in-frame clones and omits some. The table includes some 150,000 clones, approximately 81% detected once. The sequencing input was peripheral blood. The receptors come from a human donor in a cohort sampled during active COVID-19.

This clone has a single count. This chain joins TRBV6-5 and TRBJ1-4, with D tentatively TRBD1 (5 bases). This CDR3 region has 14 residues. The ends were cut back, 0 bases at V and 7 bases at J, with 9 bases in the middle. The germline V gene encodes CDR1 MNHEY and CDR2 SVGAGI. The CDR3 DNA follows: TGTGCCAGCAGTTACTCGGTCGACAGTGAAAAACTGTTTTTT. Its protein product is CASSYSVDSEKLFF.

The J gene is TRBJ2-1, the V gene TRBV7-2; a weak D match, TRBD2 (5 bases). This CDR3 is built from 13 residues. CDR1 SGHTA and CDR2 FQGNSA come from the germline V gene. The germline V and J ends were trimmed by 5 bases and 6 bases, with 11 bases remaining between them. CDR3 in amino acids: CASSLGLVNEQFF. DNA for the CDR3: TGTGCCAGCAGCCTCGGACTCGTCAATGAGCAGTTCTTC.

DNA for the CDR3: TGTGCCAGCAGCCAATCGGGGGGGACGCGCTACACCTTC. Its translation: CASSQSGGTRYTF. The chain uses TRBV4-2 and TRBJ1-2, with D perhaps matching TRBD1 (5 bases). Per germline, CDR1 LGHNA and CDR2 YNFKEQ. The CDR3 length is 13 residues. V gave up 2 bases and J gave up 9 bases, with 13 bases separating them.

V is TRBV4-3 and J is TRBJ1-4, with 7 bases identical to TRBD1. CDR1 is LGHNA and CDR2 is YSLEER in the germline V gene. The CDR3 contains 16 residues. V dropped 0 bases and J dropped 8; count of bases not matched to a gene: 9. CDR3 nucleotide sequence: TGCGCCAGCAGCCAAGACCCGACAGGGATTAGAGAAAAACTGTTTTTT. Protein: CASSQDPTGIREKLFF.

The chain uses TRBV12-3 or TRBV12-4 and TRBJ1-4, with TRBD1 as a possible D gene (6 bases). V was clipped by 4 bases and J by 8 bases, with 11 bases between them. The CDR3 sequence is 13 residues long. The CDR3 DNA reads TGTGCCAGCAGTTCTCTCACAGGGGAAAAACTGTTTTTT. Amino acids: CASSSLTGEKLFF.

This rearrangement joins TRBV5-8 to TRBJ1-2; TRBD1 is a possible D gene (6 bases). Germline values: CDR1 SGHTS, CDR2 YDEGEE. The CDR3 runs 15 residues. Trimming removed 0 bases at V and 6 bases at J, with 15 bases between. CDR3: CASSLGWLQGNGYTF. In DNA form, the CDR3 reads TGTGCCAGCAGCTTGGGGTGGCTTCAGGGGAATGGCTACACCTTC.

This chain connects TRBV15 to TRBJ1-5; 7 bases fit TRBD1. Germline values: CDR1 LNHNV, CDR2 YYDKDF (reference sequence). This CDR3 region has 16 residues. The trim removed 3 bases at V and 0 bases at J, leaving 5 bases unmatched. In DNA, the CDR3 is TGTGCCACCAGCAGTGGACAGGTTTATAGCAATCAGCCCCAGCATTTT. This translates into CATSSGQVYSNQPQHF.

The chain carries TRBV5-6 and TRBJ2-3; 7 nucleotides match TRBD2. J lost 3 bases, V lost 0 bases, and 4 bases had no gene match. The CDR3 contains 15 residues. The germline gives CDR1 SGHDT, CDR2 YYEEEE. The CDR3 bases are TGTGCCAGCAGCTTGGATGGGGAGGGAACAGATACGCAGTATTTT. It encodes CASSLDGEGTDTQYF. Together with reference TRBV5-6 and TRBJ2-3, the CDR3 gives the full variable domain: DAGVTQSPTHLIKTRGQQVTLRCSPKSGHDTVSWYQQALGQGPQFIFQYYEEEERQRGNFPDRFSGHQFPNYSSELNVNALLLGDSALYLCASSLDGEGTDTQYFGPGTRLTVL.

The chain is built from TRBV19 and TRBJ2-5, with a possible D match to TRBD2 (5 bases). CDR1 and CDR2 from the germline V gene are LNHDA and SQIVND (reference sequence). The CDR3 runs 13 residues. Trimming cost V 7 bases and J 0 bases, with 9 bases left between them. The CDR3 DNA reads TGTGCCAGTATGGGCGGGTACCAAGAGACCCAGTACTTC. As protein: CASMGGYQETQYF.

The V and J genes are TRBV19 and TRBJ2-2; 10 bases line up with TRBD1. CDR3 length: 15 residues. V shed 10 bases, J shed 5 bases, and the junction held 10 bases outside the gene matches. Germline CDR1 and CDR2: LNHDA and SQIVND (reference sequence). CDR3 DNA: TGTGCCATAAGCGCGGGGACAGGGGAAACCGGGGAGCTGTTTTTT. Translating gives CAISAGTGETGELFF.

This clone was seen a single time. V usage is TRBV20-1 and J usage is TRBJ2-7; 7 nucleotides align to TRBD1. The V segment lost 3 bases and the J segment 0 bases; nucleotides outside the gene matches: 8. The CDR3 totals 15 residues. Germline CDR1 DFQATT, CDR2 SNEGSKA (reference sequence). The CDR3 sequence is CSASAQGTPSYEQYF. The CDR3 DNA sequence: TGCAGTGCTAGTGCACAGGGGACCCCCTCCTACGAGCAGTACTTC.

V and J are TRBV28 and TRBJ1-2, with 7 positions matching TRBD1. The length of the CDR3 is 15 residues. Germline loops: CDR1 MDHEN, CDR2 SYDVKM. Germline trimming cut 11 bases from V and 0 bases from J; bases unmatched to any gene: 12. The CDR3 loop is CAGAPGTVPNYGYTF. The CDR3 bases are TGTGCCGGGGCGCCGGGGACAGTCCCTAACTATGGCTACACCTTC.

This chain links TRBV5-1 with TRBJ1-1; D is undetermined. Trimming cost V 2 bases and J 0 bases, with 5 bases left between them. Germline CDR1 SGHRS, CDR2 YFSETQ. The CDR3 totals 13 residues. The CDR3 spells CASSFGMNTEAFF. The CDR3, as DNA: TGCGCCAGCAGCTTTGGCATGAACACTGAAGCTTTCTTT. The entire variable domain, with the rest obtained from reference TRBV5-1 and TRBJ1-1, is as follows: KAGVTQTPRYLIKTRGQQVTLSCSPISGHRSVSWYQQTPGQGLQFLFEYFSETQRNKGNFPGRFSGRQFSNSRSEMNVSTLELGDSALYLCASSFGMNTEAFFGQGTRLTVV.

J is TRBJ1-2 and V is TRBV29-1; D perhaps matches TRBD1 (5 bases). Germline V gives CDR1 SQVTM, CDR2 ANQGSEA. The CDR3 loop spans 14 amino acids. V was cut by 6 bases and J by 3 bases, with 17 bases left in between. CDR3 amino acids: CSVPVVGGDYGYTF. CDR3 DNA sequence: TGCAGCGTCCCCGTGGTCGGGGGAGACTATGGCTACACCTTC.

The CDR3 DNA sequence: TGTGCCAGTAGTATAGGCGGCAATCAGCCCCAGCATTTT. It is translated as CASSIGGNQPQHF. The chain is built from TRBV19 and TRBJ1-5; D not resolved. In germline, CDR1 is LNHDA, CDR2 SQIVND (reference sequence). The V gene lost 1 base and the J gene lost 2 bases, with 3 bases spanning the gap. This CDR3 spans 13 amino acids.

The V call is TRBV25-1, the J call TRBJ1-2; a possible D gene is TRBD1 (6 bases). The CDR3 has 13 amino acids. Germline loops: CDR1 MGHDK, CDR2 SYGVNS. The V end lost 6 bases, the J end lost 7 bases, and 15 bases lay between the germline ends. CDR3 sequence reads: CASRSSGTSGYTF. The CDR3 DNA is TGTGCCAGCAGAAGCTCCGGGACAAGTGGCTACACCTTC.

This clone has only one observation. V and J are TRBV11-2 and TRBJ1-1; no reliable D call. Germline CDR1 reads SGHAT; CDR2 reads FQNNGV. Trimming removed 2 bases at V and 3 bases at J, with 4 bases between. CDR3 size: 12 residues. Here the CDR3 DNA reads TGTGCCAGCAGCTTACGGGACACTGAAGCTTTCTTT. This encodes CASSLRDTEAFF.

This clone was recorded at least ten times. The J gene is TRBJ2-5, the V gene TRBV3-1 (or the pseudogene TRBV3-2), with 7 nucleotides matching TRBD1. From germline, CDR1 is LGHDT and CDR2 YNNKEL (reference sequence). The CDR3 consists of 14 residues. V trimming: 4 bases; J trimming: 1 base; junction bases outside the gene matches: 3. The CDR3 coding sequence is TGTGCCAGCAGCCCCCAGGGGGTCCAAGAGACCCAGTACTTC. Protein product: CASSPQGVQETQYF.

The genes are TRBV3-1 (or the pseudogene TRBV3-2) and TRBJ2-7; maybe TRBD2 (5 bases). This CDR3 spans 12 amino acids. The germline V and J ends were trimmed by 4 bases and 6 bases, with 10 bases remaining between them. Germline lookup yields CDR1 LGHDT and CDR2 YNNKEL (reference sequence). The CDR3 loop is CASSPPGSEQYF. Written as DNA, the CDR3 is TGTGCCAGCAGCCCCCCTGGGAGCGAGCAGTACTTC.

The chain combines TRBV4-1 with TRBJ1-1; D unresolved. This CDR3 spans 14 amino acids. The V end lost 2 bases, the J end lost 6 bases, and 13 bases lay between the germline ends. CDR1 is MGHRA, CDR2 YSYEKL, per germline. The CDR3 coding sequence is TGCGCCAGCAGCCAAACGGGAGGGCTGGCTGAAGCTTTCTTT. Residues: CASSQTGGLAEAFF.

The rearrangement uses TRBV9 and TRBJ1-1, with TRBD1 as a possible D gene (5 bases). Trimming took off 0 bases at V and 3 bases at J, with 15 bases between the two ends. Germline-derived CDR1 and CDR2 are SGDLS and YYNGEE. This CDR3 region has 16 residues. CDR3 region: CASSVGGRRGDTEAFF. The CDR3 nucleotides are TGTGCCAGCAGCGTAGGGGGAAGAAGGGGCGACACTGAAGCTTTCTTT.

A few counts support this clone. The chain carries TRBV5-4 and TRBJ1-2; TRBD1 is a possible D gene (5 bases). Germline CDR1 reads SGHNT; CDR2 reads YYREEE (reference sequence). The CDR3 extends over 14 amino acids. The V gene lost 4 bases and the J gene lost 4 bases, with 14 bases spanning the gap. The CDR3 spells CASSPTGGTYGYTF. CDR3 sequence (DNA): TGTGCCAGCAGCCCCACGGGGGGGACCTATGGCTACACCTTC.